This TCR beta chain was captured by sequencing in a study of CD8 T cells in ankylosing spondylitis. The study, taken as a whole, reports: One TCR beta motif, made up of several highly homologous variants, appeared characteristic of ankylosing spondylitis blood. Several of the motif variants were reported before in synovial fluid and blood from reactive arthritis. Reported data indicate significant enrichment of disease-linked clones within matched ankylosing spondylitis synovial fluid.

Libraries of TCR beta came from quantitative 5'-RACE with molecular barcodes. TCRdb analysed the 5' RACE reads with MiXCR anew, one entry per CDR3 protein. The repertoire holds about 450,000 distinct CDR3 sequences, about 25% seen once, with approximately 1% in the top ten. The CDR3 spans 12 residues. Trimming cost V 5 bases and J 6 bases, with 11 bases left between them. CDR1 is SGHVS, CDR2 FQNEAQ, per germline. Points on this clonotype: What it recognizes is unknown.

The chain combines TRBV7-8 with TRBJ2-7; D gene ambiguous. The sequencing sample was made of blood, either unsorted or a sorted T cell fraction (not recorded which). The TCR was taken from a male donor with ankylosing spondylitis. CDR3 loop: CASSTLSGEQYF. CDR3 nucleotides: TGTGCCAGCAGCACTCTGTCGGGCGAGCAGTACTTC.